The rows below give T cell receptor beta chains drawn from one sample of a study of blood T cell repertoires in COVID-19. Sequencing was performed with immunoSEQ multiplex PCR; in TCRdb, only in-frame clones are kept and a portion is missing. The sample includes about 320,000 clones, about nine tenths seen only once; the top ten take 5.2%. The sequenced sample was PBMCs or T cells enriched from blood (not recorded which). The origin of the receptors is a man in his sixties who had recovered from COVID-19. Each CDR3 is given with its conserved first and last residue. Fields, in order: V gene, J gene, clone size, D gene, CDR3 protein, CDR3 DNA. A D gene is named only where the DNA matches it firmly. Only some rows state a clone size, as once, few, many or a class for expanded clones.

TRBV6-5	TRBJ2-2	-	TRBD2	CASGGLAGVTGELFF	TGTGCCAGCGGCGGACTAGCGGGAGTCACCGGGGAGCTGTTTTTT
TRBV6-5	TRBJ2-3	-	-	CASSKKGEGPDTQYF	TGTGCCAGCTCAAAGAAGGGAGAAGGCCCAGATACGCAGTATTTT
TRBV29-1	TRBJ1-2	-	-	CSVEPQVLGYTF	TGCAGCGTTGAACCGCAGGTGCTGGGCTACACCTTC
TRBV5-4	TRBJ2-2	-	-	CASSLEKGDSNTGELFF	TGTGCCAGCAGCTTGGAGAAGGGGGATTCGAACACCGGGGAGCTGTTTTTT
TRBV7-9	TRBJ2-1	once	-	CASSLARYNEQFF	TGTGCCAGCAGCTTAGCGCGGTACAATGAGCAGTTCTTC
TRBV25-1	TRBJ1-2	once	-	CASSGRWFASTNYGYTF	TGTGCCAGCAGTGGCCGATGGTTTGCGTCGACTAACTATGGCTACACCTTC
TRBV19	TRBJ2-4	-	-	CASRPTGFGLAKNIQYF	TGTGCCAGTAGACCTACAGGCTTCGGCTTGGCCAAAAACATTCAGTACTTC
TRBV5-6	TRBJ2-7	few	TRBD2	CASSPSGSPYEQYF	TGTGCCAGCAGTCCTAGCGGAAGCCCCTACGAGCAGTACTTC
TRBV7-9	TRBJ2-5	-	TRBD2	CASSPTSGRRATQTQYF	TGTGCCAGCAGCCCGACTAGCGGGAGGCGGGCGACCCAGACCCAGTACTTC
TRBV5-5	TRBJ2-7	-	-	CASSLRPGDTYEQYF	TGTGCCAGCAGCTTGAGGCCAGGGGATACCTACGAGCAGTACTTC
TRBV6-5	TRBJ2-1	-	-	CASSPGTPEQFF	TGTGCCAGCAGCCCCGGGACTCCGGAGCAGTTCTTC
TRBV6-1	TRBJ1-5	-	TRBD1	CASSVVGTAIAGSNQPQHF	TGTGCCAGCAGTGTCGTGGGGACAGCTATAGCCGGTAGCAATCAGCCCCAGCATTTT
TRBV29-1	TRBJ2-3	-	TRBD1	CSVQGAPRAPTDTQYF	TGCAGCGTTCAGGGGGCCCCAAGGGCCCCTACAGATACGCAGTATTTT
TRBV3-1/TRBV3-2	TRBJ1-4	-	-	CASSQVYEKLFF	TGTGCCAGCAGCCAAGTCTATGAAAAACTGTTTTTT
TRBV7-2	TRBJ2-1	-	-	CASSLAQGGGYNEQFF	TGTGCCAGCAGCTTAGCCCAAGGGGGGGGATACAATGAGCAGTTCTTC
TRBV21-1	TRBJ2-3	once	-	CASSKEGREGGDTQYF	TGTGCCAGCAGCAAAGAGGGACGGGAGGGGGGAGATACGCAGTATTTT
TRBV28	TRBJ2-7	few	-	CASSPPIYEQYF	TGTGCCAGCAGCCCTCCTATCTACGAGCAGTACTTC
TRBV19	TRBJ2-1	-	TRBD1	CASSSRTGGGNEQFF	TGTGCCAGTAGTTCGAGAACAGGGGGCGGAAATGAGCAGTTCTTC
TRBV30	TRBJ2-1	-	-	CAWTRDFAYNEQFF	TGTGCCTGGACTCGGGACTTTGCCTACAATGAGCAGTTCTTC
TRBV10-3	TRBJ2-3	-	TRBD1	CAISESGRGPDTQYF	TGTGCCATCAGTGAGTCGGGCAGGGGGCCAGATACGCAGTATTTT
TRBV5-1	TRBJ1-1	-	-	CASSPTHAGTTTEAFF	TGCGCCAGCAGTCCCACCCACGCCGGGACAACGACTGAAGCTTTCTTT
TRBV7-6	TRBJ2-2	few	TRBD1	CASSLTGENTGELFF	TGTGCCAGCAGCTTAACAGGGGAGAACACCGGGGAGCTGTTTTTT
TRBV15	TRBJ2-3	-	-	CATSSRVRGSTDTQYF	TGTGCCACCAGCAGCCGGGTTCGCGGTAGCACAGATACGCAGTATTTT
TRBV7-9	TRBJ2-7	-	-	CASSLREGPYEQYF	TGTGCCAGCAGCTTAAGAGAGGGTCCCTACGAGCAGTACTTC
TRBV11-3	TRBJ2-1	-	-	CASSLGGGNNEQFF	TGTGCCAGCAGCTTGGGTGGCGGGAACAATGAGCAGTTCTTC
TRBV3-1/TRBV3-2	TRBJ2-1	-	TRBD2	CASSQVWTSGVYEQFF	TGTGCCAGCAGCCAAGTCTGGACTAGCGGGGTGTATGAGCAGTTCTTC
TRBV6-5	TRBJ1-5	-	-	CASSSLGNQPQHF	TGTGCCAGCAGTTCCCTCGGGAATCAGCCCCAGCATTTT
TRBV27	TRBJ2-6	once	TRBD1	CASTPLGQPSRRANVLTF	TGTGCCAGCACTCCTCTGGGACAGCCTTCGCGCCGGGCCAACGTCCTGACTTTC
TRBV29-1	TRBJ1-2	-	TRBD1	CSAGQGVYGYTF	TGCAGCGCCGGACAGGGGGTTTACGGCTACACCTTC
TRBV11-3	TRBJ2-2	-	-	CASSSRAANTGELFF	TGTGCCAGCAGCTCTCGAGCGGCAAACACCGGGGAGCTGTTTTTT
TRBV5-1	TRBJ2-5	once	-	CASSRQQVSETQYF	TGCGCCAGCAGCCGCCAACAGGTATCGGAGACCCAGTACTTC
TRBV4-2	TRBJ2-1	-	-	CASSQDAGGYNEQFF	TGTGCCAGCAGCCAAGATGCGGGCGGTTACAATGAGCAGTTCTTC
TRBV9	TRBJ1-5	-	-	CASSTLGRNSNQPQHF	TGTGCCAGCAGCACCCTGGGCCGGAATAGCAATCAGCCCCAGCATTTT
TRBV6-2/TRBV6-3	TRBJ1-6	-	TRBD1	CASSYVARGNSPLHF	TGTGCCAGCAGTTACGTCGCCAGGGGGAATTCACCCCTCCACTTT